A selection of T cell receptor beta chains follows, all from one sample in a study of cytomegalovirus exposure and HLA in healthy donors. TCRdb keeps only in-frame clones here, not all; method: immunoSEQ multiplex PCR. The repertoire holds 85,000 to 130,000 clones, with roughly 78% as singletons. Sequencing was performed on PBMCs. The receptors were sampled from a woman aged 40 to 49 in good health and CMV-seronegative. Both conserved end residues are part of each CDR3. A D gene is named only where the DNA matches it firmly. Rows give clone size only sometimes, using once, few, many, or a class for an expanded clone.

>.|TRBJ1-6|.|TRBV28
TGTGCCAGCAGTCCGACAGGTTTCGATTCACCCCTCCACTTT
CASSPTGFDSPLHF
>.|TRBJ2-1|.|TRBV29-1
TGCAGCGCACTAGCAAAAACTTACAATGAGCAGTTCTTC
CSALAKTYNEQFF
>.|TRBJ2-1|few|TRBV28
TGTGCCAGCCACGGGAGTCCCAAGGTGGAGCAGTTCTTC
CASHGSPKVEQFF
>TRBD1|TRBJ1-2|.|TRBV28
TGTGCCAGCAGTTTAGGTCCGGGACAGGGGGCGCGAGACTATGGCTACACCTTC
CASSLGPGQGARDYGYTF
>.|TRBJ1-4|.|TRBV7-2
TGTGCCAGCAGTGACAGAGTCTGGGAAAAACTGTTTTTT
CASSDRVWEKLFF
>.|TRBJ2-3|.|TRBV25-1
TGTGCCAGCAGTGAATGGGGTAGCGGATTCACAGATACGCAGTATTTT
CASSEWGSGFTDTQYF
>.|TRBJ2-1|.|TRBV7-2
TGTGCCAGCAGCTTGAGCTTCGTCTCCAATGAGCAGTTCTTC
CASSLSFVSNEQFF
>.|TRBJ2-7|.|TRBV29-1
TGCAGCGTTGCCCCCCGGGGAGCACCCTCCTACGAGCAGTACTTC
CSVAPRGAPSYEQYF
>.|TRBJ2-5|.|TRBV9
TGTGCCAGCAGCCCCCCAACTAGCCTACAAGAGACCCAGTACTTC
CASSPPTSLQETQYF
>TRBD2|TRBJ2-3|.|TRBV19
TGTGCCAGTAGTATCCTAGCGGGCACAGATACGCAGTATTTT
CASSILAGTDTQYF
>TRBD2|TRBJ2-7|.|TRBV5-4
TGTGCCAGCAGCTTGGGGGCGGGAGAGCCCCAGGAGCAGTACTTC
CASSLGAGEPQEQYF
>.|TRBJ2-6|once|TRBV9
TGTGCCAGCAGCGCAATAACAGGGTCTGGGGCCAACGTCCTGACTTTC
CASSAITGSGANVLTF
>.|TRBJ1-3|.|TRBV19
TGTGCCAGTAGTATTGGTGGATCTACACCCGACGGAGCCATATATTTT
CASSIGGSTPDGAIYF
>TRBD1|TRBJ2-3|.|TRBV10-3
TGTGCCATAGGTGCAGGGGGCTCAGGCACAGATACGCAGTATTTT
CAIGAGGSGTDTQYF
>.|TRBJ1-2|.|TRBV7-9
TGTGCCAGCAGCTCAGCCTTAAGCCCCTCTGGCTACACCTTC
CASSSALSPSGYTF
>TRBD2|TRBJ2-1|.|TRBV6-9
TGTGCCAGCAGGCGACCCGGGACTAGGAAGGTGGGGGAGCAGTTCTTC
CASRRPGTRKVGEQFF
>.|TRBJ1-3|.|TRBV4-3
TGCGCCAGCAGCCAGACCCTGACAGGTCGCTCTGGAAACACCATATATTTT
CASSQTLTGRSGNTIYF
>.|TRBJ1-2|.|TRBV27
TGTGCCAGCAGCCCCGGGGTCAGCTATGGCTACACCTTC
CASSPGVSYGYTF
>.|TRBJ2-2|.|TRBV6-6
TGTGCCGGCCAAGCCGGACAGCCCCCGGAGCTGTTTTTT
CAGQAGQPPELFF
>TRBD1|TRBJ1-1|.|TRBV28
TGTGCCAGCAGTTTACTCGCAGGGGGTGCTTTCTTT
CASSLLAGGAFF
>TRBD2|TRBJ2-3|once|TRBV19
TGTGCCAGTAGTACCGGGACTAGCGGCACAGATACGCAGTATTTT
CASSTGTSGTDTQYF
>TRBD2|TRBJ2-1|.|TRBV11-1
TGTGCCAGCAGCTTAGGGGCGGGAGGGCCGGGTAATGAGCAGTTCTTC
CASSLGAGGPGNEQFF